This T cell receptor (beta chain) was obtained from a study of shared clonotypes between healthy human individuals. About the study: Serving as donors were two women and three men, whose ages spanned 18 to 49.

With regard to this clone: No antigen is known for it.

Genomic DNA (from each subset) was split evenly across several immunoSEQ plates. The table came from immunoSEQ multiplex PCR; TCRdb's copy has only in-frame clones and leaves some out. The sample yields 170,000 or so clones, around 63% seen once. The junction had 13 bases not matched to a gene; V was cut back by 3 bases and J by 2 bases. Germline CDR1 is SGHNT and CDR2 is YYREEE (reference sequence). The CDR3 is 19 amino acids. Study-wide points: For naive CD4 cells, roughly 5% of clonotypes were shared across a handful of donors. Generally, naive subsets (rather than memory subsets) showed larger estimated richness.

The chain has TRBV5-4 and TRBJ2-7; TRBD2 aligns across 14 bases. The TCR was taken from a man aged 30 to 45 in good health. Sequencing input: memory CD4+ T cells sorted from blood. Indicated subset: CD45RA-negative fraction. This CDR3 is CASSSVPGLAGVATYEQYF. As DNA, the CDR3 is TGTGCCAGCAGCTCCGTACCGGGACTAGCGGGAGTCGCAACCTACGAGCAGTACTTC.